A single sample is the source of the 10 T cell receptor beta chains below, sequenced in a study of blood T cell repertoires in COVID-19. Libraries were prepared by immunoSEQ multiplex PCR; TCRdb keeps only in-frame clonotypes and omits some of them. The sample includes about 130,000 clones, around 85% of them seen just once. The sample taken for sequencing was peripheral blood. The receptors stem from a woman of 80 years or more with COVID-19, enrolled during active disease.

The chain uses TRBV4-2 and TRBJ2-5; possible D gene TRBD2, 6 bases. Looked up from germline, CDR1 is LGHNA and CDR2 is YNFKEQ. Trimming removed 0 bases from V and 7 bases from J, with 18 bases in between. This CDR3 has 16 residues. The CDR3 spells CASSQEGGDVAATQYF. CDR3 nucleotide sequence: TGTGCCAGCAGCCAAGAGGGGGGTGACGTCGCTGCGACCCAGTACTTC.

The V and J genes are TRBV19 and TRBJ1-6; the D is unclear. From germline, CDR1 is LNHDA and CDR2 SQIVND (reference sequence). V dropped 5 bases and J dropped 9 bases, with 11 bases sitting between them. This CDR3 has 13 amino acids. CDR3 residues: CASSLGPGSPLHF. In DNA, the CDR3 is TGTGCCAGTAGTTTAGGACCGGGTTCACCCCTCCACTTT. The variable domain in full, completed from reference TRBV19 and TRBJ1-6, reads DGGITQSPKYLFRKEGQNVTLSCEQNLNHDAMYWYRQDPGQGLRLIYYSQIVNDFQKGDIAEGYSVSREKKESFPLTVTSAQKNPTAFYLCASSLGPGSPLHFGNGTRLTVT.

The rearrangement joins TRBV3-1 (or the pseudogene TRBV3-2) to TRBJ2-5; 10 bases are a match to TRBD2. V lost 1 base to trimming and J lost 4 bases; unmatched junction nucleotides: 12. This CDR3 is 18 amino acids long. Germline CDR1 is LGHDT and CDR2 is YNNKEL (reference sequence). The CDR3 DNA reads as TGTGCCAGCAGCCAAGTTTTCCCTAGCGGGAGATGGGGAGAGACCCAGTACTTC. Translating it yields CASSQVFPSGRWGETQYF.

The CDR3 protein is CASSPSTGQGQYF. As DNA, the CDR3 is TGTGCCAGCAGTCCCTCGACAGGCCAGGGGCAGTATTTT. The V call is TRBV28, the J call TRBJ2-3; TRBD1 might be the D (6 bases). CDR1 and CDR2 (germline): MDHEN, SYDVKM. V was pared by 5 bases and J by 11 bases, with 17 bases between. CDR3 length equals 13 residues.

The V and J genes are TRBV6-1 and TRBJ1-5; D is ambiguous. V dropped 4 bases and J dropped 3 bases, with 19 bases sitting between them. Germline V CDR1 and CDR2: MNHNS, SASEGT. The CDR3 is 17 amino acids. CDR3 nucleotides: TGTGCCAGCAGTGGAATTATGGATTGGGCAGACAATCAGCCCCAGCATTTT. This codes for CASSGIMDWADNQPQHF.

In the case of this clone: One end of the junction is discordant with germline, which a read error may explain. The V gene is TRBV7-2, the J gene TRBJ2-3; the match to TRBD2 covers 8 bases. Germline CDR1 reads SGHTA; CDR2 reads FQGNSA. The CDR3 runs to 15 residues. The CDR3 spells CASSLASGLTDTQYF. CDR3 sequence (DNA): TGTGCCAGCAGCCTAGCTAGCGGGCTTACAGATACGCAGTATTTT.

V is TRBV28 and J is TRBJ1-1, with a weak D call TRBD1 (6 bases). Germline V CDR1 and CDR2: MDHEN, SYDVKM. V was clipped by 6 bases and J by 2 bases, with 19 bases between them. This CDR3 has 16 residues. The CDR3 loop is CASSYPGARENTEAFF. For the CDR3, the DNA is TGTGCCAGCAGCTACCCAGGGGCCAGGGAAAACACTGAAGCTTTCTTT.

This clone was seen at least ten times. This chain connects TRBV5-1 to TRBJ2-7; a weak D match, TRBD2 (5 bases). The CDR3 covers 14 residues. Germline CDR1 and CDR2: SGHRS and YFSETQ. The germline V and J ends were trimmed by 3 bases and 5 bases, with 15 bases remaining between them. The CDR3 sequence is CASSYDPAGDEQYF. CDR3 sequence (DNA): TGCGCCAGCAGCTACGACCCCGCCGGGGACGAGCAGTACTTC.

The chain is built from TRBV4-2 and TRBJ2-1; 10 bases are a match to TRBD2. This CDR3 region has 17 residues. V was clipped by 5 bases and J by 1 base; unmatched bases: 8. Per the germline V gene, CDR1 is LGHNA and CDR2 is YNFKEQ. The chain's CDR3 is CASSDTSGMGSYNEQFF. In DNA form, the CDR3 reads TGTGCCAGCAGCGACACTAGCGGGATGGGGTCCTACAATGAGCAGTTCTTC.

This clone was detected only once. This chain connects TRBV6-6 to TRBJ2-7; D may be TRBD2 (5 bases). This CDR3 comprises 13 residues. Deletions cut 6 bases from V and 6 bases from J, with 15 bases between. Germline V CDR1 and CDR2: MNHNY, SVGAGI (reference sequence). DNA for the CDR3: TGTGCCAGCAGCCCCCCGGGGAACCTCGAGCAGTACTTC. This codes for CASSPPGNLEQYF.